These T cell receptor beta chains were read from a single sample in a study of blood T cells in healthy people across ages. TCRdb re-called the 5' RACE reads with MiXCR, one entry per CDR3 protein. Altogether some 700,000 distinct CDR3 sequences are present, more than 40% being singletons, with the ten largest covering 20% to 25%. The sequencing input was blood. These receptors all stem from an older woman in good health. CDR3s include the opening cysteine and the closing phenylalanine or tryptophan. A D gene is named only where the DNA matches it firmly. Size is stated for part of the rows, as once, few or many counts, or as a class when the clone is expanded.

J: TRBJ2-7
V: TRBV4-3
D: -
size: few
CDR3: CASSQDYGEQYF
DNA: TGCGCCAGCAGCCAAGATTATGGCGAGCAGTACTTC

J: TRBJ2-3
V: TRBV28
D: TRBD2
size: -
CDR3: CASNMPSGHTDTQYF
DNA: TGTGCCAGTAACATGCCTAGCGGGCACACAGATACGCAGTATTTT

J: TRBJ2-3
V: TRBV11-2
D: -
size: few
CDR3: CASSLARDGTDTQYF
DNA: TGTGCCAGCAGCTTAGCCCGGGACGGCACAGATACGCAGTATTTT

J: TRBJ2-1
V: TRBV7-2
D: -
size: -
CDR3: CASSLEEGPYNEQFF
DNA: TGTGCCAGCAGCTTAGAAGAGGGACCATACAATGAGCAGTTCTTC

J: TRBJ2-7
V: TRBV3-1
D: -
size: -
CDR3: CASSQARERTGRFETQYF
DNA: TGTGCCAGCAGCCAAGCTCGGGAACGAACCGGCCGCTTTGAGACTCAGTACTTC

J: TRBJ2-7
V: TRBV28
D: -
size: -
CDR3: CASTLGCEQYF
DNA: TGTGCCAGCACCCTGGGGTGCGAGCAGTACTTC

J: TRBJ1-1
V: TRBV10-3
D: -
size: -
CDR3: CAISDGGDTEAFF
DNA: TGTGCCATCAGTGATGGTGGGGACACTGAAGCTTTCTTT

J: TRBJ1-2
V: TRBV18
D: -
size: few
CDR3: CASSPPDSVDYGYTF
DNA: TGTGCCAGCTCACCACCGGACAGCGTTGACTATGGCTACACCTTC

J: TRBJ2-6
V: TRBV7-6
D: -
size: -
CDR3: CASSPAGDSGANVLTF
DNA: TGTGCCAGCAGCCCCGCCGGGGACTCTGGGGCCAACGTCCTGACTTTC

J: TRBJ2-5
V: TRBV20-1
D: -
size: -
CDR3: CSARVLQRQETQYF
DNA: TGCAGTGCTAGAGTATTACAGAGACAAGAGACCCAGTACTTC

J: TRBJ2-3
V: TRBV2
D: TRBD2
size: -
CDR3: CASRRLAGKDTQYF
DNA: TGTGCCAGCAGGAGACTAGCGGGAAAAGATACGCAGTATTTT

J: TRBJ1-2
V: TRBV20-1
D: -
size: -
CDR3: CSASNRAGYGCTF
DNA: TGCAGTGCTAGCAACAGGGCTGGCTATGGCTGCACCTTC

J: TRBJ1-4
V: TRBV29-1
D: TRBD1
size: few
CDR3: CSARTGGSEKLFF
DNA: TGCAGCGCCCGGACAGGGGGCAGCGAAAAACTGTTTTTT

J: TRBJ2-5
V: TRBV20-1
D: TRBD2
size: -
CDR3: CSASNGLAGETQYF
DNA: TGCAGTGCTAGTAACGGGCTAGCGGGCGAGACCCAGTACTTC

J: TRBJ1-4
V: TRBV30
D: -
size: -
CDR3: CAWSVRLESPGEKLFF
DNA: TGTGCCTGGAGTGTACGGTTGGAATCGCCGGGAGAAAAACTGTTTTTT

J: TRBJ2-5
V: TRBV29-1
D: -
size: many
CDR3: CSVVSRAQETQYF
DNA: TGCAGCGTTGTAAGCAGGGCGCAAGAGACCCAGTACTTC

J: TRBJ1-5
V: TRBV10-3
D: -
size: once
CDR3: CAINEQGGQPQHF
DNA: TGTGCCATCAACGAACAGGGCGGGCAGCCCCAGCATTTT

J: TRBJ1-2
V: TRBV3-1
D: -
size: -
CDR3: CASSQGTPKDYGYTF
DNA: TGTGCCAGCAGCCAAGGGACACCGAAGGACTATGGCTACACCTTC

J: TRBJ2-7
V: TRBV6-2/TRBV6-3
D: TRBD2
size: many
CDR3: CASTRGTSGMYEQYF
DNA: TGTGCCAGCACCCGCGGGACTAGCGGGATGTACGAGCAGTACTTC

J: TRBJ2-3
V: TRBV12-3/TRBV12-4
D: -
size: -
CDR3: CASSVDREGDTQYF
DNA: TGTGCCAGCAGTGTAGACAGGGAGGGGGATACGCAGTATTTT

J: TRBJ2-7
V: TRBV25-1
D: TRBD1
size: -
CDR3: CASSEYRTGHGEQYF
DNA: TGTGCCAGCAGTGAATATAGGACAGGGCATGGTGAGCAGTACTTC

J: TRBJ2-3
V: TRBV24-1
D: TRBD1
size: few
CDR3: CATSDTGGSTDTQYF
DNA: TGTGCCACCAGTGACACAGGGGGTAGCACAGATACGCAGTATTTT

J: TRBJ1-4
V: TRBV5-4
D: TRBD1
size: -
CDR3: CASSREGGYNEKLFF
DNA: TGTGCCAGCAGCAGGGAAGGGGGCTATAATGAAAAACTGTTTTTT

J: TRBJ1-5
V: TRBV7-9
D: -
size: -
CDR3: CASSRGERSQPQHF
DNA: TGTGCCAGCAGCAGAGGGGAGCGAAGTCAGCCCCAGCATTTT

J: TRBJ1-6
V: TRBV6-4
D: TRBD1
size: few
CDR3: CASSDSGQGVSPLHF
DNA: TGTGCCAGCAGTGACTCCGGACAGGGGGTCTCACCCCTCCACTTT

J: TRBJ1-5
V: TRBV28
D: TRBD1
size: -
CDR3: CASSFGRDRSKPNQPQHF
DNA: TGTGCCAGCAGTTTCGGTAGGGACAGATCGAAACCAAACCAGCCCCAGCATTTT

J: TRBJ1-6
V: TRBV18
D: -
size: -
CDR3: CASSPPGRPNRSPLHF
DNA: TGTGCCAGCTCACCTCCGGGACGCCCGAACAGATCACCCCTCCACTTT

J: TRBJ2-1
V: TRBV7-9
D: -
size: many
CDR3: CASSLDAQANEQFF
DNA: TGTGCCAGCAGCTTAGATGCCCAGGCCAATGAGCAGTTCTTC

J: TRBJ2-5
V: TRBV7-2
D: TRBD1
size: once
CDR3: CASSFAGTGANEQYF
DNA: TGTGCCAGCAGCTTCGCTGGGACAGGGGCAAATGAGCAGTACTTC

J: TRBJ2-6
V: TRBV2
D: -
size: many
CDR3: CASTLSGANVLTF
DNA: TGTGCCAGCACCCTCTCTGGGGCCAACGTCCTGACTTTC

J: TRBJ1-5
V: TRBV24-1
D: -
size: -
CDR3: CATQAEGPESNQPQHF
DNA: TGTGCCACCCAAGCCGAAGGGCCAGAAAGCAATCAGCCCCAGCATTTT

J: TRBJ1-2
V: TRBV25-1
D: TRBD1
size: once
CDR3: CASSDSGTGCGYTF
DNA: TGTGCCAGCAGTGATTCCGGGACAGGGTGTGGCTACACCTTC

J: TRBJ2-1
V: TRBV7-3
D: -
size: few
CDR3: CASSLRAREQFF
DNA: TGTGCCAGCAGCCTAAGGGCCAGGGAGCAGTTCTTC

J: TRBJ2-5
V: TRBV28
D: TRBD2
size: many
CDR3: CASTLFPGLASETQYF
DNA: TGTGCCAGCACCCTCTTCCCGGGACTAGCCTCAGAGACCCAGTACTTC

J: TRBJ2-1
V: TRBV3-1
D: TRBD2
size: -
CDR3: CASSQNPGLANQFF
DNA: TGTGCCAGCAGCCAAAACCCGGGACTAGCTAATCAGTTCTTC

J: TRBJ1-1
V: TRBV5-1
D: TRBD1
size: -
CDR3: CASSPNRGDMNTEAFF
DNA: TGCGCCAGCAGCCCGAACAGGGGAGACATGAACACTGAAGCTTTCTTT

J: TRBJ2-1
V: TRBV20-1
D: -
size: -
CDR3: CSASGLPQNYNEQFF
DNA: TGCAGTGCTAGTGGACTTCCACAAAATTACAATGAGCAGTTCTTC

J: TRBJ2-7
V: TRBV2
D: TRBD2
size: -
CDR3: CASRGTNTEQYF
DNA: TGTGCCAGCAGGGGGACTAATACCGAGCAGTACTTC

J: TRBJ2-3
V: TRBV10-3
D: -
size: few
CDR3: CAISEQGSTDTQYF
DNA: TGTGCCATCAGTGAGCAGGGGAGCACAGATACGCAGTATTTT

J: TRBJ2-1
V: TRBV9
D: TRBD2
size: few
CDR3: CASSERGGSYNEQFF
DNA: TGTGCCAGCAGCGAGCGGGGGGGCTCCTACAATGAGCAGTTCTTC

J: TRBJ2-3
V: TRBV3-1
D: -
size: -
CDR3: CASSPIKTTDTQYF
DNA: TGTGCCAGCAGCCCGATCAAGACCACAGATACGCAGTATTTT

J: TRBJ2-7
V: TRBV7-6
D: TRBD1
size: -
CDR3: CASSLAQGDFYEQYF
DNA: TGTGCCAGCAGCTTAGCACAGGGGGACTTCTACGAGCAGTACTTC

J: TRBJ2-5
V: TRBV19
D: -
size: -
CDR3: CASSSRRRGQETQYF
DNA: TGTGCCAGTAGTTCTCGACGAAGGGGCCAAGAGACCCAGTACTTC

J: TRBJ1-1
V: TRBV7-8
D: -
size: -
CDR3: CASRETGGGEAFF
DNA: TGTGCCAGCAGGGAAACGGGGGGCGGGGAAGCTTTCTTT

J: TRBJ2-5
V: TRBV28
D: TRBD2
size: -
CDR3: CASSFLLAGQETQYF
DNA: TGTGCCAGCAGTTTCCTTCTAGCGGGGCAAGAGACCCAGTACTTC

J: TRBJ2-3
V: TRBV5-1
D: TRBD2
size: -
CDR3: CASYWEGGSTDTQYF
DNA: TGCGCCAGCTACTGGGAGGGCGGGAGCACAGATACGCAGTATTTT

J: TRBJ1-2
V: TRBV20-1
D: -
size: few
CDR3: CSARFDGYTF
DNA: TGCAGTGCCCGGTTCGATGGCTACACCTTC

J: TRBJ2-3
V: TRBV6-4
D: -
size: -
CDR3: CASSEKKLDTQYF
DNA: TGTGCCAGCAGTGAAAAGAAGTTAGATACGCAGTATTTT

J: TRBJ2-6
V: TRBV6-1
D: -
size: few
CDR3: CASTRGTDLLGANVLTF
DNA: TGTGCCAGCACCCGGGGGACCGATTTATTGGGGGCCAACGTCCTGACTTTC

J: TRBJ2-1
V: TRBV12-3/TRBV12-4
D: -
size: -
CDR3: CASSFSGSGYNEQFF
DNA: TGTGCCAGCAGTTTTTCCGGATCCGGTTACAATGAGCAGTTCTTC

J: TRBJ1-1
V: TRBV14
D: -
size: -
CDR3: CASSPPGGRTEAFF
DNA: TGTGCCAGCAGCCCTCCCGGAGGTCGCACTGAAGCTTTCTTT

J: TRBJ2-5
V: TRBV12-3/TRBV12-4
D: TRBD1
size: -
CDR3: CASSQLTGGGETQYF
DNA: TGTGCCAGCAGCCAACTTACAGGGGGCGGTGAGACCCAGTACTTC

J: TRBJ1-2
V: TRBV12-3/TRBV12-4
D: TRBD1
size: -
CDR3: CANSSEQGVGYGYTF
DNA: TGTGCCAACAGTTCCGAACAGGGGGTGGGCTATGGCTACACCTTC

J: TRBJ2-7
V: TRBV7-2
D: -
size: -
CDR3: CASSPGTARSYEQYF
DNA: TGTGCCAGCAGCCCGGGGACGGCTCGCTCCTACGAGCAGTACTTC

J: TRBJ1-1
V: TRBV9
D: -
size: -
CDR3: CASSSRQSEAFF
DNA: TGTGCCAGCAGCTCAAGACAGTCTGAAGCTTTCTTT

J: TRBJ1-1
V: TRBV14
D: -
size: -
CDR3: CASSQDARIPVAFF
DNA: TGTGCCAGCAGCCAAGATGCTCGCATCCCGGTGGCTTTCTTT

J: TRBJ2-5
V: TRBV7-6
D: -
size: -
CDR3: CASSRRTRAFQETQYF
DNA: TGTGCCAGCAGCCGCCGGACACGGGCGTTTCAGGAGACCCAGTACTTC

J: TRBJ1-2
V: TRBV4-1
D: -
size: -
CDR3: CASSQGWGDRNYGYTF
DNA: TGCGCCAGCAGCCAAGGGTGGGGGGATCGAAACTATGGCTACACCTTC

J: TRBJ1-2
V: TRBV6-2/TRBV6-3
D: -
size: once
CDR3: CASMDGGNYGYTF
DNA: TGTGCCAGCATGGATGGAGGAAATTATGGCTACACCTTC

J: TRBJ1-5
V: TRBV12-3/TRBV12-4
D: -
size: few
CDR3: CASSTGQTFSNQPQHF
DNA: TGTGCCAGCAGCACGGGGCAGACTTTTAGCAATCAGCCCCAGCATTTT